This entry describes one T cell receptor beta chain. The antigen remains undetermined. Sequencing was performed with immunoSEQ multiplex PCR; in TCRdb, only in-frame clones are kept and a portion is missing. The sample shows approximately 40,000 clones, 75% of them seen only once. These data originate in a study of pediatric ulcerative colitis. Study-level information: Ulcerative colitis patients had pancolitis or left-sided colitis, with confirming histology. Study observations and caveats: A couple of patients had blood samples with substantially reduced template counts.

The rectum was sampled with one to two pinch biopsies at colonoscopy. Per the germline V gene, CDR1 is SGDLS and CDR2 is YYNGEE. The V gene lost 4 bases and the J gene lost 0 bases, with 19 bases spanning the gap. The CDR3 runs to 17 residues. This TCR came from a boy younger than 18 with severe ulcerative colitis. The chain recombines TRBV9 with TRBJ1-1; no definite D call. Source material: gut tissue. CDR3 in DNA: TGTGCCAGCAGCCGCACAGAGCAGGTCCTCATGAACACTGAAGCTTTCTTT. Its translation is CASSRTEQVLMNTEAFF.